One sample yielded the 4 T cell receptor beta chains listed below, sequenced in a study of shared clonotypes between healthy human individuals. This table comes from immunoSEQ multiplex PCR, and its TCRdb copy is limited to in-frame clones, with some not included. The sample has about 490,000 clones; about 80% are singletons. The sequenced sample was PBMCs. These receptors were obtained from a woman in her thirties or forties in good health. Some clones in this sample may be carry-over from other donors' samples.

The CDR3 region is CASSDVSGAGTQYF. CDR3 nucleotides: TGTGCCAGCAGTGATGTTAGCGGGGCGGGTACGCAGTATTTT. The chain links TRBV2 to TRBJ2-3, with TRBD2 matching over 8 bases. V lost 3 bases to trimming and J lost 8 bases; unmatched junction nucleotides: 7. Germline CDR1 and CDR2: SNHLY and FYNNEI. The CDR3 length is 14 residues.

The chain has TRBV28 and TRBJ2-7, with D uncertain. CDR1 and CDR2 from the germline V gene are MDHEN and SYDVKM. The V and J ends lost 6 bases and 3 bases respectively, with 12 bases between them. The CDR3 runs to 13 residues. The CDR3 DNA follows: TGTGCCAGCAGCCTAGAAACGCTCTACGAGCAGTACTTC. This gives the protein CASSLETLYEQYF.

The chain carries TRBV25-1 and TRBJ2-3; no definite D call. V was trimmed by 2 bases and J by 0 bases, leaving 3 bases between them. This CDR3 comprises 13 residues. Germline values: CDR1 MGHDK, CDR2 SYGVNS. CDR3 sequence reads: CASSEDSTDTQYF. The CDR3 DNA reads as TGTGCCAGCAGTGAAGACAGCACAGATACGCAGTATTTT.

The chain couples TRBV9 to TRBJ2-3; a possible D gene is TRBD2 (5 bases). Germline lookup yields CDR1 SGDLS and CDR2 YYNGEE. Trimming left V 4 bases short and J 0 bases short, with 12 bases between. The CDR3 is 15 residues long. Here the CDR3 reads CASSQRSGSTDTQYF. In DNA, the CDR3 is TGTGCCAGCAGCCAGAGGAGCGGAAGCACAGATACGCAGTATTTT.